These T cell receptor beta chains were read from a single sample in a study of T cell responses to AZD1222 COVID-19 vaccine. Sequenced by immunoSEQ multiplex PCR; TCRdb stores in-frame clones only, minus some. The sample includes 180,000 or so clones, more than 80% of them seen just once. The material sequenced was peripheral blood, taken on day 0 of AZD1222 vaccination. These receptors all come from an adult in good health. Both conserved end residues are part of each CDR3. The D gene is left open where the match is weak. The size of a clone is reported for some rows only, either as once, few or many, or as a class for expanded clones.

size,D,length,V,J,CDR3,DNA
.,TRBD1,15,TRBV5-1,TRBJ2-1,CASSLGDRGGNEQFF,TGCGCCAGCAGCTTGGGGGACAGGGGTGGCAATGAGCAGTTCTTC
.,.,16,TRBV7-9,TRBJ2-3,CASSPRGSPWGDTQYF,TGTGCCAGCAGCCCCCGTGGTAGCCCCTGGGGGGATACGCAGTATTTT
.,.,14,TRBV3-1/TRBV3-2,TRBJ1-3,CASSQRGDGNTIYF,TGTGCCAGCAGCCAACGTGGGGATGGAAACACCATATATTTT
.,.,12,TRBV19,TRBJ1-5,CASSIGTQPQHF,TGTGCCAGTAGTATAGGAACTCAGCCCCAGCATTTT
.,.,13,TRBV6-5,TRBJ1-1,CASRRGPPTEAFF,TGTGCCAGCCGGCGAGGCCCCCCCACTGAAGCTTTCTTT
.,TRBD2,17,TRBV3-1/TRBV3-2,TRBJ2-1,CASSQDVTSGGYNEQFF,TGTGCCAGCAGCCAAGATGTCACTAGCGGGGGTTACAATGAGCAGTTCTTC
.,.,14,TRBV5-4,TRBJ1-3,CASSLMGTGNTIYF,TGTGCCAGCAGCTTGATGGGTACAGGAAACACCATATATTTT
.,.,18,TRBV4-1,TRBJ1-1,CASSQDRGGRGRNTEAFF,TGCGCCAGCAGCCAAGATCGAGGGGGAAGGGGTAGGAACACTGAAGCTTTCTTT
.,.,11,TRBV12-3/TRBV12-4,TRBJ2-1,CASSLYNEQFF,TGTGCCAGCAGCCTATACAATGAGCAGTTCTTC
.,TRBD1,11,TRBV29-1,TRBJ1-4,CSVGDRQKLFF,TGCAGCGTGGGGGACAGACAAAAACTGTTTTTT
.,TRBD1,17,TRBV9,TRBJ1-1,CASRGRHKTGGYTEAFF,TGTGCCAGCAGAGGAAGACACAAAACAGGGGGCTACACTGAAGCTTTCTTT
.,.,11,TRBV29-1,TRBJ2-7,CSAGSPYEQYF,TGCAGCGCCGGGTCCCCTTACGAGCAGTACTTC
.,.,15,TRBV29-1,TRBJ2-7,CSVEDLRGAGYEQYF,TGCAGCGTTGAAGATCTTCGGGGGGCTGGGTACGAGCAGTACTTC
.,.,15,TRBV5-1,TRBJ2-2,CASSLGLVTAGELFF,TGCGCCAGCAGTCTGGGGCTAGTCACCGCCGGGGAGCTGTTTTTT
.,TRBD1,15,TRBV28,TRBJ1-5,CASRLQGAGNQPQHF,TGTGCCAGCAGGCTACAGGGGGCGGGCAATCAGCCCCAGCATTTT
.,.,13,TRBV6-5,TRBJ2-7,CASSLLAYHEQYF,TGTGCCAGCAGCCTTCTAGCGTACCACGAGCAGTACTTC
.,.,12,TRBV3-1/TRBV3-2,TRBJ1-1,CASSQSDTEAFF,TGTGCCAGCAGCCAATCGGACACTGAAGCTTTCTTT
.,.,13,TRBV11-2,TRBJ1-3,CASSSISGNTIYF,TGTGCCAGCAGCTCTATTTCTGGAAACACCATATATTTT
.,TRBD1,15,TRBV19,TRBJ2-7,CASSIAAGGVYEQYF,TGTGCCAGTAGTATAGCGGCAGGGGGTGTCTACGAGCAGTACTTC
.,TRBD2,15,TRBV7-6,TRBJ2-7,CASSRFGGSSYEQYF,TGTGCCAGCAGCCGTTTCGGGGGGAGCTCCTACGAGCAGTACTTC
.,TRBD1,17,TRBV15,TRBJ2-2,CATSREFGTANTGELFF,TGTGCCACCAGCAGAGAGTTTGGGACAGCGAACACCGGGGAGCTGTTTTTT
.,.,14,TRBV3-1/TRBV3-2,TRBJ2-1,CASSQDWVGNEQFF,TGTGCCAGCAGCCAAGATTGGGTTGGCAATGAGCAGTTCTTC
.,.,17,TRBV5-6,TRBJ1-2,CASSLSSDRKGAYGYTF,TGTGCCAGCAGCTTGTCTAGTGACCGAAAAGGGGCCTATGGCTACACCTTC
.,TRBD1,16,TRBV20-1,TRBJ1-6,CSASIIGGQGNSPLHF,TGCAGTGCTAGTATTATCGGTGGACAGGGGAATTCACCCCTCCACTTT
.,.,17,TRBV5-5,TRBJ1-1,CASSIPFSPQGSTEAFF,TGTGCCAGCAGCATCCCCTTCTCACCTCAGGGGAGCACTGAAGCTTTCTTT
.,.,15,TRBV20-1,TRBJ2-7,CSARGGGQNGYEQYF,TGCAGTGCTCGTGGAGGGGGACAGAATGGTTACGAGCAGTACTTC
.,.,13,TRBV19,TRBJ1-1,CASTRGGAGEAFF,TGTGCCAGTACCCGCGGGGGGGCAGGGGAAGCTTTCTTT
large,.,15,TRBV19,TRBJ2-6,CASSIVVSGANVLTF,TGTGCCAGTAGTATCGTGGTGTCTGGGGCCAACGTCCTGACTTTC
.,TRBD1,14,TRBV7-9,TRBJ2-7,CASSPDRVTYEQYF,TGTGCCAGCAGCCCGGACAGGGTGACCTACGAGCAGTACTTC